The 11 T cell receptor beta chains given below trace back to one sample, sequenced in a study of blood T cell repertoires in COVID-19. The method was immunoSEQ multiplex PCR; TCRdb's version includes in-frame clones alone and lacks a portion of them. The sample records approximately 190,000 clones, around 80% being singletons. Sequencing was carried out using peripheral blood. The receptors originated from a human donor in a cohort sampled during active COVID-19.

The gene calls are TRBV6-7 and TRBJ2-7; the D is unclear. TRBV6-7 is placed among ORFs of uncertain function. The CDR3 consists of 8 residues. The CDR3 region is CDYTGQYF. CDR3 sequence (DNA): TGTGACTACACGGGGCAGTACTTC.

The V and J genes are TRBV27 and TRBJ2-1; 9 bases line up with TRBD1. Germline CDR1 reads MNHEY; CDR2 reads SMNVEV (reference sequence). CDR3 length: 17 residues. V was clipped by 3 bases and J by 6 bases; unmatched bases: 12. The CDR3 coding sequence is TGTGCCAGCAGTTTGATGAAGACAGGGGGAGTATTCAATGAGCAGTTCTTC. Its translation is CASSLMKTGGVFNEQFF.

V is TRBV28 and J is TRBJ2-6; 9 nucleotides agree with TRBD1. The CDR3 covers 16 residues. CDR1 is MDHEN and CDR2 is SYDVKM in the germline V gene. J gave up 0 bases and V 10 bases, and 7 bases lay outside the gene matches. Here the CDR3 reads CAIPGQGSSGANVLTF. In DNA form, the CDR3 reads TGTGCCATCCCGGGACAGGGAAGCTCTGGGGCCAACGTCCTGACTTTC.

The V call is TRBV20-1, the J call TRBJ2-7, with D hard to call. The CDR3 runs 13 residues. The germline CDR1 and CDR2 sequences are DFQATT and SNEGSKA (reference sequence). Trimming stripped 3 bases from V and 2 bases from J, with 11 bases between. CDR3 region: CSASEPLTYEQYF. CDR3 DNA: TGCAGTGCTAGTGAGCCCCTAACCTACGAGCAGTACTTC.

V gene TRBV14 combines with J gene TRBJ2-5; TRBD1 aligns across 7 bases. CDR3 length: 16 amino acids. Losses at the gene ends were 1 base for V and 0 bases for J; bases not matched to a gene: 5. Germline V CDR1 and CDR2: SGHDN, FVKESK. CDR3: CASSQGGQAYQETQYF. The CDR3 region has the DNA TGTGCCAGCAGCCAAGGCGGACAGGCCTACCAAGAGACCCAGTACTTC.

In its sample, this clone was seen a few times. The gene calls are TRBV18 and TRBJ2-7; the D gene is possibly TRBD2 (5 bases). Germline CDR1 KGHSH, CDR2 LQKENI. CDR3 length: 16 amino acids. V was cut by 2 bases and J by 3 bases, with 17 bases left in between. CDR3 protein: CASSPNSLRENYEQYF. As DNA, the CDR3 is TGTGCCAGCTCACCAAATTCCCTCCGGGAAAACTACGAGCAGTACTTC.

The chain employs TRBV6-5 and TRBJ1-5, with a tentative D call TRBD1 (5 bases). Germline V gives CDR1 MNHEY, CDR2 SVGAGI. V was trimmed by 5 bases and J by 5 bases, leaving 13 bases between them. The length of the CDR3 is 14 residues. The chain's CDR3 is CASSPGGGYQPQHF. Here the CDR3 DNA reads TGTGCCAGCAGTCCGGGGGGTGGGTATCAGCCCCAGCATTTT.

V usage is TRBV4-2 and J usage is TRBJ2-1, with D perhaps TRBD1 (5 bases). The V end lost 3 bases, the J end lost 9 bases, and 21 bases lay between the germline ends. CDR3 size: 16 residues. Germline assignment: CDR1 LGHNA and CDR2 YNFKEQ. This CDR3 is CASSQGSWGSKGEQFF. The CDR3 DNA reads TGTGCCAGCAGCCAGGGCTCCTGGGGCTCGAAGGGTGAGCAGTTCTTC.

The CDR3: CASSEDRGIWTEAFF. The CDR3 DNA is TGTGCCAGCAGCGAGGACAGGGGCATATGGACTGAAGCTTTCTTT. This rearrangement joins TRBV5-5 to TRBJ1-1, with TRBD1 identical over 9 bases. V lost 4 bases and J lost 5; bases outside the gene matches: 9. The CDR3 is 15 residues long. CDR1 is SGHKS and CDR2 is YYEKEE in the germline V gene (reference sequence).

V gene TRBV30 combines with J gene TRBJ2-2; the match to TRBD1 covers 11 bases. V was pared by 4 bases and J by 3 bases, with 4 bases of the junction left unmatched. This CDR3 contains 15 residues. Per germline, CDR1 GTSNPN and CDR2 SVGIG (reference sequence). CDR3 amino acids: CAWNRDRGYTGELFF. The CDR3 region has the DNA TGTGCCTGGAACCGGGACAGGGGGTACACCGGGGAGCTGTTTTTT.

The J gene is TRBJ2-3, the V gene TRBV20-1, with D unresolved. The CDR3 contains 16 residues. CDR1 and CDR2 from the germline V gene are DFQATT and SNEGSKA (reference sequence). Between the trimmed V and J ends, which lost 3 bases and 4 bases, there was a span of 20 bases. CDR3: CSASISSPVLPDTQYF. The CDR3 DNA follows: TGCAGTGCTAGTATTTCGTCACCAGTGTTGCCAGATACGCAGTATTTT.